The rows below give T cell receptor beta chains drawn from one sample of a study of T cells in localized non-small cell lung cancer. The data were produced by immunoSEQ multiplex PCR, yet TCRdb's version contains in-frame clones alone and is incomplete. The sample holds roughly 39,000 clones; around nine tenths are singletons and the top ten take over 9.5%. This specimen was PBMCs, taken before any cancer treatment. These receptors were taken from a woman between 35 and 70 years old with stage II lung adenocarcinoma. The CDR3 runs from the conserved cysteine through the conserved F or W. A D gene is named only where the DNA matches it firmly. Clone size is given for some rows only: seen once, a few or many times, or a class if the clone is expanded.

>NA|NA|TRBJ2-1|TRBV14
CASSQVTYNEQFF
TGTGCCAGCAGCCAAGTTACCTACAATGAGCAGTTCTTC
>NA|NA|TRBJ1-5|TRBV28
CASSSREVGGSDQPQHF
TGTGCCAGCAGTTCCCGGGAGGTTGGGGGGTCAGATCAGCCCCAGCATTTT
>NA|once|TRBJ1-1|TRBV2
CASRAGGTLNTEAFF
TGTGCCAGCAGGGCGGGGGGGACCTTGAACACTGAAGCTTTCTTT
>NA|NA|TRBJ2-6|TRBV11-1
CASSPRAGGANVLTF
TGTGCCAGCAGCCCCAGGGCAGGTGGGGCCAACGTCCTGACTTTC
>TRBD2|NA|TRBJ2-7|TRBV10-3
CAIRGAGGNSYEQYF
TGTGCCATCAGGGGAGCGGGGGGTAACTCCTACGAGCAGTACTTC
>TRBD2|NA|TRBJ2-1|TRBV7-9
CALEGGGDYNEQFF
TGTGCCTTGGAAGGCGGGGGGGATTACAATGAGCAGTTCTTC
>TRBD2|NA|TRBJ2-1|TRBV7-3
CASSPSGSGAYNEQFF
TGTGCCAGCAGCCCGAGTGGTAGCGGGGCCTACAATGAGCAGTTCTTC
>NA|NA|TRBJ2-3|TRBV14
CASSPGRVWGADTQYF
TGTGCCAGCAGCCCAGGCCGTGTGTGGGGGGCAGATACGCAGTATTTT
>NA|NA|TRBJ1-3|TRBV7-6
CASSPRAGGSMGNTIYF
TGTGCCAGCAGCCCGCGGGCGGGGGGCTCTATGGGAAACACCATATATTTT
>NA|NA|TRBJ2-2|TRBV2
CASSEEVAVRTGELFF
TGTGCCAGCAGTGAAGAGGTGGCAGTCCGGACCGGGGAGCTGTTTTTT
>NA|NA|TRBJ1-4|TRBV7-2
CASSDGLGGSNEKLFF
TGTGCCAGCAGCGACGGACTCGGAGGGAGTAATGAAAAACTGTTTTTT
>NA|NA|TRBJ1-1|TRBV5-1
CASSPREGGNTEAFF
TGCGCCAGCAGCCCCCGCGAAGGGGGGAACACTGAAGCTTTCTTT
>NA|NA|TRBJ1-3|TRBV5-4
CASSSTANTIYF
TGTGCCAGCAGCTCGACAGCAAACACCATATATTTT
>NA|NA|TRBJ2-1|TRBV28
CASSLRGYQFF
TGTGCCAGCAGTTTGCGGGGCTATCAGTTCTTC
>NA|few|TRBJ1-4|TRBV2
CASTGDSEKLFF
TGTGCCAGCACAGGGGATAGTGAAAAACTGTTTTTT
>NA|NA|TRBJ2-3|TRBV9
CASSVGGAGIDTQYF
TGTGCCAGCAGCGTAGGCGGGGCAGGGATAGATACGCAGTATTTT
>TRBD1|NA|TRBJ2-7|TRBV18
CASSPYRDRSPYEQYF
TGTGCCAGCTCACCATACCGGGACAGGTCTCCCTACGAGCAGTACTTC
>NA|NA|TRBJ1-6|TRBV10-2
CASSPQGGWSSPLHF
TGCGCCAGCAGCCCTCAGGGAGGATGGAGTTCACCCCTCCACTTT
>NA|NA|TRBJ1-2|TRBV19
CASSMGENNYGYTF
TGTGCCAGTAGTATGGGGGAAAACAACTATGGCTACACCTTC
>NA|NA|TRBJ2-1|TRBV7-9
CASSLFPLVTEMNNEQFF
TGTGCCAGCAGCTTATTCCCTTTGGTGACGGAGATGAACAATGAGCAGTTCTTC
>NA|medium-sized|TRBJ2-7|TRBV15
CATSNRAGEQYF
TGTGCCACCAGCAACCGGGCGGGGGAGCAGTACTTC
>NA|NA|TRBJ2-3|TRBV9
CASSALTSSPDTQYF
TGTGCCAGCAGCGCACTGACTAGTAGCCCAGATACGCAGTATTTT
>NA|NA|TRBJ2-3|TRBV14
CASSLAGQDTQYF
TGTGCCAGCAGCCTCGCGGGGCAAGATACGCAGTATTTT
>NA|NA|TRBJ1-6|TRBV19
CASSILPAGISYNSPLHF
TGTGCCAGTAGTATATTACCCGCAGGGATCTCCTATAATTCACCCCTCCACTTT
>NA|NA|TRBJ1-3|TRBV5-1
CASSIEGVNYGNTIYF
TGCGCCAGCAGTATTGAAGGGGTTAACTATGGAAACACCATATATTTT
>TRBD1|NA|TRBJ2-1|TRBV5-8
CASSPGQAYNEQFF
TGTGCCAGCAGCCCCGGACAGGCATACAATGAGCAGTTCTTC
>TRBD2|NA|TRBJ2-5|TRBV2
CASMRLAVQETQYF
TGTGCCAGCATGAGACTAGCGGTTCAAGAGACCCAGTACTTC
>TRBD2|NA|TRBJ2-1|TRBV28
CASSSTGTSGSYNEQFF
TGTGCCAGCAGTTCCACCGGGACTAGCGGATCTTACAATGAGCAGTTCTTC
>NA|NA|TRBJ1-1|TRBV5-5
CASSLGGGTEAFF
TGTGCCAGCAGCTTAGGCGGCGGCACTGAAGCTTTCTTT
>TRBD1|NA|TRBJ2-3|TRBV2
CASSDGTGISTDTQYF
TGTGCCAGCAGTGACGGGACAGGGATTAGCACAGATACGCAGTATTTT
>NA|NA|TRBJ2-5|TRBV5-1
CASSLNSGQETQYF
TGCGCCAGCAGCTTGAATAGCGGCCAAGAGACCCAGTACTTC